What follows are 3 T cell receptor beta chains derived from one specimen sequenced in a study of PD-1 blockade in classical Hodgkin lymphoma. Assay used: immunoSEQ multiplex PCR; TCRdb lists only in-frame clones, some missing. Of about 97,000 clones listed, approximately 88% are singletons. All patients relapsed after autologous stem cell transplantation, and brentuximab vedotin exposure varied. Material: peripheral blood mononuclear cells (PBMCs), obtained at baseline. These receptors originate from a human donor with classical Hodgkin lymphoma.

The V call is TRBV28, the J call TRBJ2-1; 9 bases match TRBD2. This CDR3 is built from 15 residues. Germline CDR1 and CDR2: MDHEN and SYDVKM. J was trimmed by 8 bases and V by 8 bases; bases with no gene match: 13. The CDR3 sequence: CASRALSGSFDEQFF. DNA for the CDR3: TGTGCCAGCCGCGCTCTTAGCGGGAGTTTCGATGAGCAGTTCTTC.

V usage is TRBV14 and J usage is TRBJ2-1; 8 bases are shared with TRBD1. The J segment lost 4 bases and the V segment lost 0 bases, leaving 8 bases of the junction unmatched. CDR3 size: 17 residues. The germline gives CDR1 SGHDN, CDR2 FVKESK. The CDR3 DNA reads as TGTGCCAGCAGCCAAGATCCCCGGGACAGGCTATACAATGAGCAGTTCTTC. It yields the protein CASSQDPRDRLYNEQFF.

The rearrangement joins TRBV5-1 to TRBJ1-1, with D possibly TRBD1 on 5 matching bases. Per germline, CDR1 SGHRS and CDR2 YFSETQ. Trimming removed 1 base at V and 5 bases at J, with 15 bases between. The length of the CDR3 is 15 residues. The CDR3: CASSLTGEVGTEAFF. The CDR3 nucleotides read TGCGCCAGCAGCTTGACGGGGGAAGTAGGTACTGAAGCTTTCTTT.